The 10 T cell receptor beta chains presented below share a single source sample, sequenced in a study of Graves' ophthalmopathy and Graves' hyperthyroidism (dated by TCRdb to the late 2010s). Sequenced using an Illumina HiSeq 2000. For repertoire sequencing, the TCR beta CDR3 regions were amplified from RNA transcripts. The first round of RT-PCR was done with HTBI primers and the Qiagen OneStep RT-PCR kit, and was followed by a second round of multiplex PCR, then size selection and purification. TCRdb reworked the public reads: Q25 trimming with fastp, MiXCR clone assembly, productive beta chains retained. One record per CDR3 amino acid sequence lists the most common genes and DNA. The sample yields some 370,000 distinct CDR3 sequences; 17% were counted once. In total, the top ten clones hold 2% to 2.5% of the sample. What was sequenced was peripheral blood. The receptors shown here come from an adult woman with stable Graves' hyperthyroidism.

In its sample, this clonotype was seen many times. The junction departs from germline at one end; a sequencing error may be responsible. The gene calls are TRBV2 and TRBJ2-4; TRBD2 agrees at 7 bases. Germline values: CDR1 SNHLY, CDR2 FYNNEI. This CDR3 has 14 amino acids. In DNA, the CDR3 is TGTGCCAGCGCCCCTCCAGCGGGAATAAACATTAAGTACTTC. Its protein is CASAPPAGINIKYF.

This clonotype was picked up many times. V is TRBV7-9 and J is TRBJ2-5; 8 bases are shared with TRBD1. V gave up 1 base and J gave up 1 base; unmatched junction bases: 8. The CDR3 consists of 17 residues. The germline V gene encodes CDR1 SEHNR and CDR2 FQNEAQ (reference sequence). The CDR3 DNA is TGTGCCAGCAGCTTAGGATCGGACAGGGCCTCCCAAGAGACCCAGTACTTC. Translated: CASSLGSDRASQETQYF.

This clonotype has a count of ten or more. The rearrangement joins TRBV11-2 to TRBJ1-1, with D unresolved. This CDR3 has 16 residues. Germline-derived CDR1 and CDR2 are SGHAT and FQNNGV. Trimming stripped 0 bases from V and 6 bases from J, with 17 bases between. In nucleotides, the CDR3 is TGTGCCAGCAGCTTAGACGGAAGCATGCTCTTGCCTGAAGCTTTCTTT. It specifies CASSLDGSMLLPEAFF.

This clonotype was recorded at least ten times. This chain connects TRBV11-1 to TRBJ2-5; 9 bases match TRBD2. This CDR3 spans 19 amino acids. J lost 2 bases, V lost 5 bases, and 18 bases had no gene match. Germline CDR1 SGHAT, CDR2 FQDESV (reference sequence). The CDR3 DNA reads as TGTGCCAGCAGCCCCGACCATTGGGGTAGCGGGAGACTACAAGAGACCCAGTACTTC. Protein: CASSPDHWGSGRLQETQYF.

In this sample, this clonotype turned up many times. The gene calls are TRBV6-2 or TRBV6-3 and TRBJ2-2, with TRBD2 matching over 8 bases. V shed 9 bases and J 2 bases; nucleotides not matched to a gene: 8. The CDR3 spans 15 residues. From germline, CDR1 is MNHEY and CDR2 SVGEGT. The CDR3: CASGDLAGNTGELFF. CDR3 sequence (DNA): TGTGCCAGTGGAGACCTAGCGGGTAACACCGGGGAGCTGTTTTTT.

This clonotype was detected only a few times. The chain recombines TRBV5-1 with TRBJ2-2, with TRBD1 identical over 12 bases. CDR3 length equals 17 residues. V shed 5 bases and J 7 bases; nucleotides not matched to a gene: 12. Germline values: CDR1 SGHRS, CDR2 YFSETQ. CDR3 DNA sequence: TGCGCCAGCAGAGAACGGCCGGGACAGGGGGCCTACGGGGAGCTGTTTTTT. This sequence encodes CASRERPGQGAYGELFF.

This clonotype was recorded at least ten times. The gene calls are TRBV20-1 and TRBJ1-2; D remains ambiguous. Trimming stripped 6 bases from V and 0 bases from J, with 14 bases between. The CDR3 runs to 14 residues. Germline CDR1 and CDR2: DFQATT and SNEGSKA (reference sequence). The CDR3 sequence is CSAQHREPNYGYTF. CDR3 bases: TGCAGTGCGCAACATAGAGAGCCTAACTATGGCTACACCTTC.

The chain links TRBV28 to TRBJ1-2, with TRBD1 as a possible D gene (6 bases). CDR1 is MDHEN and CDR2 is SYDVKM in the germline V gene. The CDR3 totals 14 residues. Trimming pared 3 bases from V and 8 bases from J, leaving 16 bases between. The CDR3 DNA reads TGTGCCAGCAGTTTTGGGTTGGGGGCGCGGGGCTACACCTTC. Translating it yields CASSFGLGARGYTF.

The gene calls are TRBV6-5 and TRBJ2-7, with TRBD1 as a possible D gene (6 bases). Per germline, CDR1 MNHEY and CDR2 SVGAGI. V lost 0 bases and J 5 bases, leaving 11 bases between the germline ends. The CDR3 runs 14 residues. CDR3 nucleotide sequence: TGTGCCAGCAGTTACTCCCGACAGGCCCACGAGCAGTACTTC. Translation gives CASSYSRQAHEQYF.

This clonotype was recorded at least ten times. This rearrangement joins TRBV6-2 or TRBV6-3 to TRBJ2-2; TRBD2 matches at 12 bases. The length of the CDR3 is 16 residues. Germline trimming cut 6 bases from V and 4 bases from J; bases unmatched to any gene: 6. CDR1 MNHEY and CDR2 SVGEGT come from the germline V gene. CDR3 in amino acids: CASSLLAGGSTGELFF. CDR3 DNA: TGTGCCAGCAGCTTGCTAGCGGGAGGGTCCACCGGGGAGCTGTTTTTT.